This T cell receptor (beta chain) was retrieved from a study of blood T cell repertoires in COVID-19. Whole-study context: Spain, Italy and the United States supplied samples that represented acute and convalescent COVID-19.

This CDR3 has 16 amino acids. Trimming at V came to 1 base and at J to 4 bases, leaving 2 bases not matched to a gene. Germline V lookup: CDR1 SEHNR, CDR2 FQNEAQ (reference sequence). The repertoire was sequenced with immunoSEQ multiplex PCR; TCRdb's copy has only in-frame clones and lacks some. In the table there are 150,000 to 160,000 clones, roughly 80% of which are singletons. Specimen: peripheral blood. The receptor was derived from a woman aged 55-69 years with acute or convalescent COVID-19. The chain carries TRBV7-9 and TRBJ1-4; the match to TRBD1 covers 11 bases. The CDR3 nucleotides are TGTGCCAGCAGCTTAGGGGACAGGGGGATTAATGAAAAACTGTTTTTT. Translating it yields CASSLGDRGINEKLFF.